This TCR beta chain is from a study of T cells in Graves' hyperthyroidism and ophthalmopathy. This clonotype turned up a few times. TCR beta CDR3 regions were amplified from RNA transcripts. RT-PCR in the first round (using the HTBI primer set) targeted the TCR CDR3. TCRdb ran MiXCR on the multiplex PCR reads and lists one entry per CDR3 protein. The profile shows 450,000 to 650,000 distinct CDR3 sequences, about 15% of them singletons. This CDR3 is built from 14 residues. V lost 5 bases to trimming and J lost 8 bases, with 18 bases between them. Germline V gene sequence: CDR1 MNHEY, CDR2 SMNVEV (reference sequence).

This rearrangement joins TRBV27 to TRBJ1-2; TRBD1 might be the D (5 bases). Material for sequencing was blood. The sequence derives from a woman in her late teens or twenties with Graves' ophthalmopathy. The CDR3 sequence: CASSMGGSQRGYTF. The CDR3, as DNA: TGTGCCAGCAGTATGGGGGGGAGTCAGCGGGGCTACACCTTC.